A selection of T cell receptor beta chains follows, all from one sample in a study of blood T cell repertoires in COVID-19. The repertoire was sequenced with immunoSEQ multiplex PCR; TCRdb's copy has only in-frame clones and lacks some. The table includes about 50,000 clones, under 85% detected once. The sequencing sample was made of peripheral blood. The source of these receptors is a man aged 65 to 85 with active COVID-19. CDR3s include the opening cysteine and the closing phenylalanine or tryptophan. D genes are given only for firm matches. Clone size is not always given. Where it is, it says once, few, many or a class for expanded clones.

TRBV4-3	TRBJ1-2	TRBD1	-	CASSPQGTDYGYTF	TGCGCCAGCAGCCCACAGGGGACCGACTATGGCTACACCTTC
TRBV7-2	TRBJ1-2	TRBD1	-	CASSPRPSGTGGMYYGYTF	TGTGCCAGCAGCCCCAGGCCCTCCGGGACAGGGGGCATGTACTATGGCTACACCTTC
TRBV19	TRBJ2-2	-	-	CASSIPVQSTGELFF	TGTGCCAGTAGTATTCCAGTACAGAGCACCGGGGAGCTGTTTTTT
TRBV2	TRBJ2-2	TRBD2	-	CASSGLAGTGELFF	TGTGCCAGCAGTGGACTAGCGGGCACCGGGGAGCTGTTTTTT
TRBV7-2	TRBJ1-6	TRBD1	-	CASSLAGQSTSPLHF	TGTGCCAGCAGCTTAGCGGGACAGTCAACCTCACCCCTCCACTTT
TRBV28	TRBJ2-5	TRBD1	-	CASSSPGQGTETQYF	TGTGCCAGCAGTTCACCGGGACAGGGAACGGAGACCCAGTACTTC
TRBV6-6	TRBJ1-3	-	-	CASSLQGSGNTIYF	TGTGCCAGCAGTCTCCAGGGGTCTGGAAACACCATATATTTT
TRBV28	TRBJ1-1	-	-	CASSFYLGLYF	TGTGCCAGCAGTTTCTACCTTGGTCTTTACTTT
TRBV27	TRBJ2-1	TRBD2	-	CASRVTSGGVYNEQFF	TGTGCCAGCAGAGTGACTAGCGGGGGGGTTTACAATGAGCAGTTCTTC
TRBV12-3/TRBV12-4	TRBJ2-7	-	-	CASRNQGYEQYF	TGTGCCAGCAGAAATCAGGGCTACGAGCAGTACTTC
TRBV5-4	TRBJ2-7	-	-	CASSFGTLGLEQYF	TGTGCCAGCAGCTTCGGGACTTTAGGGCTCGAGCAGTACTTC
TRBV5-1	TRBJ2-1	-	medium-sized	CASSLAGVGEQFF	TGCGCCAGCAGCTTGGCAGGGGTAGGGGAGCAGTTCTTC
TRBV5-1	TRBJ1-4	TRBD1	-	CASSLGTGGEKLFF	TGCGCCAGCAGCTTGGGGACAGGGGGCGAAAAACTGTTTTTT
TRBV11-2	TRBJ2-7	TRBD1	few	CASSLAGTGGPYEQYF	TGTGCCAGCAGCTTAGCCGGGACAGGGGGCCCGTACGAGCAGTACTTC
TRBV16	TRBJ1-2	-	-	CASTPDWEYGYTF	TGTGCCAGCACCCCCGATTGGGAGTATGGCTACACCTTC
TRBV7-8	TRBJ2-6	TRBD2	-	CASSLLAGTSGANVLTF	TGTGCCAGCAGCTTACTAGCGGGGACCTCTGGGGCCAACGTCCTGACTTTC
TRBV24-1	TRBJ2-2	TRBD1	-	CATSDPGTGETGELFF	TGTGCCACCAGTGATCCCGGGACAGGGGAAACCGGGGAGCTGTTTTTT
TRBV2	TRBJ1-2	-	-	CASTPNYGYTF	TGTGCCAGTACTCCGAACTATGGCTACACCTTC
TRBV5-6	TRBJ2-2	TRBD2	-	CASSKGLAGMATGELFF	TGTGCCAGCAGCAAGGGACTAGCGGGGATGGCCACCGGGGAGCTGTTTTTT
TRBV3-1/TRBV3-2	TRBJ1-4	TRBD1	few	CASRAGTGARSEKLFF	TGTGCCAGCAGAGCAGGGACAGGGGCTCGGAGTGAAAAACTGTTTTTT
TRBV29-1	TRBJ2-7	TRBD1	-	CSVGAGGNGYEQYF	TGCAGCGTTGGGGCAGGGGGCAATGGATACGAGCAGTACTTC
TRBV18	TRBJ2-7	-	-	CASSTGPVRGEQYF	TGTGCCAGCTCGACGGGCCCAGTGCGGGGAGAGCAGTACTTC
TRBV19	TRBJ1-6	-	-	CASAGYSSYNSPLHF	TGTGCCAGTGCAGGGTACAGCTCCTATAATTCACCCCTCCACTTT
TRBV18	TRBJ1-5	-	-	CASSPYGENQPQHF	TGTGCCAGCTCACCCTACGGGGAAAATCAGCCCCAGCATTTT
TRBV14	TRBJ2-1	-	-	CASSQGLLNNNEQFF	TGTGCCAGCAGCCAGGGACTTTTAAATAACAATGAGCAGTTCTTC
TRBV4-3	TRBJ2-2	TRBD2	few	CASRDSGDYTGELFF	TGCGCCAGCAGAGATAGCGGGGACTACACCGGGGAGCTGTTTTTT
TRBV7-6	TRBJ2-2	-	-	CASSLVGGTGELFF	TGTGCCAGCAGCTTAGTGGGGGGCACCGGGGAGCTGTTTTTT
TRBV27	TRBJ1-2	TRBD1	-	CASSPHNRGQGQRKNGYTF	TGTGCCAGCAGTCCACACAACAGGGGACAGGGGCAGCGCAAAAATGGCTACACCTTC
TRBV19	TRBJ1-1	TRBD1	-	CGTQGRQGQSEAFF	TGTGGGACGCAGGGAAGACAGGGCCAGAGTGAAGCTTTCTTT
TRBV24-1	TRBJ2-1	TRBD1	-	CATSDLMAGGIEQFF	TGTGCCACCAGTGATCTAATGGCAGGGGGCATTGAGCAGTTCTTC
TRBV5-5	TRBJ1-1	TRBD1	-	CASSGDRARAFF	TGTGCCAGCAGCGGGGACAGGGCTCGGGCTTTCTTT
TRBV7-3	TRBJ2-1	-	-	CASSQRPRGGTNEQFF	TGTGCCAGCAGCCAAAGGCCGAGGGGGGGCACGAATGAGCAGTTCTTC
TRBV7-2	TRBJ1-5	-	-	CASSLAWGRSSNQPQHF	TGTGCCAGCAGCTTAGCGTGGGGGCGGAGTAGCAATCAGCCCCAGCATTTT
TRBV7-9	TRBJ2-1	TRBD2	-	CASSLSGIGASGGHNEQFF	TGTGCCAGCAGCTTATCTGGGATAGGGGCTAGCGGGGGGCACAATGAGCAGTTCTTC
TRBV28	TRBJ1-1	TRBD1	-	CASSPGQGARTEAFF	TGTGCCAGCAGTCCCGGACAGGGGGCCAGGACTGAAGCTTTCTTT